The entry below gives a single T cell receptor (beta chain) sequence along with its context. Its binding antigen is unknown. No much larger clone is present one base from it, and per-base qualities are unavailable. The data belong to a study of blood T cell repertoires in COVID-19 (dated by TCRdb to 2018 to 2021). Turning to the overall study: The collaborator samples originated in the United States, Italy and Spain and spanned the acute and convalescent phases of COVID-19. Nearly every sample came with metadata listing a de-identified subject ID, COVID-19 status, age in years and sex. The material from the prospective study consisted of cDNA or gDNA derived from T cells, B-cell-depleted T cells, or PBMCs. The samples were drawn from two sources: the first 160 participants of the ongoing ImmuneRACE study, and over 950 subjects contributed by 6 global collaborators. The dataset comprised deeply sampled blood TCRbeta repertoires from subjects exposed to, actively infected with, or recovered from COVID-19. Where available, HLA class I and class II types were obtained from metadata supplied by the sample provider rather than from assay-based typing. The repertoires were released in a freely available public database intended as a resource for research on the immune response to SARS-CoV-2.

The CDR1 and CDR2 encoded by the germline V gene are SNHLY and FYNNEI. Cut back by 6 bases and 1 base, the V and J ends lie 25 bases apart. The CDR3 goes from the cysteine to the phenylalanine over 19 residues. Only the CDR3 DNA stays, 57 bases, in frame from base 1. TCRbeta CDR3 regions were amplified from genomic DNA by means of the immunoSEQ Assay, a bias-controlled multiplex PCR. The original pipeline was this. The number of nucleated cells in each sample was estimated from the amplification of reference gene primers within the assay. To quantify the absolute abundance of each unique TCRbeta CDR3 rearrangement, sequence reads were collapsed and filtered. For each sample, productive Simpson clonality was calculated by taking the square root of Simpson's diversity index across productive rearrangements. Sourced from immuneACCESS, this table was stored by TCRdb with only in-frame sequences that have V and J called. A share of the clones is absent; for the studies checked, an unresolved V gene accounts for under half, and the remainder has no known explanation. That table furnishes V, J and clone size, whereas the DNA furnished D and trimming. The sample profile shows around 85,000 clones; around 90% of them were found once. Around 4% of the sample is taken by the ten largest.

Whole blood was collected in K2EDTA tubes by collaborating institutions according to the institutions' own protocols. For TCRbeta analysis, collaborator samples were shipped as frozen whole blood, as isolated PBMCs, or as DNA extracted from either sample type. Study-wide conclusions, independent of this receptor: How much clinical and demographic metadata was included differed by source and by participant, and the metadata was provided uncurated.

The sample taken for sequencing was peripheral blood. The sequence was obtained from a woman of 80 years or more with active or convalescent COVID-19. In this chain, TRBV2 is recombined with TRBJ1-5; TRBD1 is a possible D gene, resting on 6 matching bases. The nucleotide sequence reads TGTGCCAGCAGCCGTACAATAGGGGGACCGGACAAGAGCAATCAGCCCCAGCATTTT. It translates as CASSRTIGGPDKSNQPQHF.